The entry below gives a single T cell receptor beta chain sequence along with its context. This entry is derived from a study of technical replicates of blood from a few donors. The repertoire was sequenced with immunoSEQ multiplex PCR; TCRdb's copy has only in-frame clones and lacks some. Among some 80,000 clones listed, around 90% were seen once. This CDR3 has 15 residues. Germline assignment: CDR1 SGDLS and CDR2 YYNGEE. The V end lost 4 bases, the J end lost 0 bases, and 10 bases lay between the germline ends. V is TRBV9 and J is TRBJ1-4, with D hard to call. The sequence derives from a human donor in good health. The sample consisted of T cells isolated from PBMCs. The CDR3 DNA reads as TGTGCCAGCAGCCCCGGGAGGACAACTAATGAAAAACTGTTTTTT. It encodes CASSPGRTTNEKLFF. Full variable domain (rest looked up from reference TRBV9 and TRBJ1-4): DSGVTQTPKHLITATGQRVTLRCSPRSGDLSVYWYQQSLDQGLQFLIQYYNGEERAKGNILERFSAQQFPDLHSELNLSSLELGDSALYFCASSPGRTTNEKLFFGSGTQLSVL.